This T cell receptor (beta chain) was captured in a study of T cells in localized non-small cell lung cancer. Study results and caveats: Out of the top 100 tumor clones, a median roughly 50 were seen in adjacent lung. Heterogeneity remains possible because sequencing was limited to only one tumor region. Among the tissues sampled, uninvolved adjacent lung had the highest T cell clonality, above tumor.

This clone has a handful of counts. Its matching antigen is unknown. Sequenced by immunoSEQ multiplex PCR; TCRdb stores in-frame clones only, minus some. The profile covers tens of thousands of clones, with around nine tenths appearing a single time and about 14% taken by the ten largest. This TCR derives from a male donor aged 60 or older with stage I lung adenocarcinoma. Sequenced here: peripheral blood, sampled before any cancer treatment.

This chain's CDR3 is CAWRAYSNQPQHF. The CDR3 DNA reads as TGTGCCTGGAGGGCTTATAGCAATCAGCCCCAGCATTTT. V usage is TRBV30 and J usage is TRBJ1-5, with no clear D. Per the germline V gene, CDR1 is GTSNPN and CDR2 is SVGIG (reference sequence). V was clipped by 3 bases and J by 0 bases, with 6 bases between them. The CDR3 totals 13 residues. The full variable domain, with the rest looked up from reference TRBV30 and TRBJ1-5, is SQTIHQWPATLVQPVGSPLSLECTVEGTSNPNLYWYRQAAGRGLQLLFYSVGIGQISSEVPQNLSASRPQDRQFILSSKKLLLSDSGFYLCAWRAYSNQPQHFGDGTRLSIL.